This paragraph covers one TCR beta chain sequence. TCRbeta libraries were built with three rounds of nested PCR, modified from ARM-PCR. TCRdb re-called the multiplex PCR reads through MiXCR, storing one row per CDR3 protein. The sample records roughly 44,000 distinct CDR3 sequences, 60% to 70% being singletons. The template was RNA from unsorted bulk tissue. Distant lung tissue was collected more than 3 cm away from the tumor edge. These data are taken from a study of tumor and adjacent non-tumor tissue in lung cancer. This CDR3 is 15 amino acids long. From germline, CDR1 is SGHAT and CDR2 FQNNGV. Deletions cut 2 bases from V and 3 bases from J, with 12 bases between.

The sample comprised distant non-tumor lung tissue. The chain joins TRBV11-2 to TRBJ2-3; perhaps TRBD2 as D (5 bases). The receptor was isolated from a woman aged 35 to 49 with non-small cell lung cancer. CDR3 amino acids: CASSLWICGTDTQYF. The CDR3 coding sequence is TGTGCCAGCAGCTTATGGATTTGCGGGACAGATACGCAGTATTTT.